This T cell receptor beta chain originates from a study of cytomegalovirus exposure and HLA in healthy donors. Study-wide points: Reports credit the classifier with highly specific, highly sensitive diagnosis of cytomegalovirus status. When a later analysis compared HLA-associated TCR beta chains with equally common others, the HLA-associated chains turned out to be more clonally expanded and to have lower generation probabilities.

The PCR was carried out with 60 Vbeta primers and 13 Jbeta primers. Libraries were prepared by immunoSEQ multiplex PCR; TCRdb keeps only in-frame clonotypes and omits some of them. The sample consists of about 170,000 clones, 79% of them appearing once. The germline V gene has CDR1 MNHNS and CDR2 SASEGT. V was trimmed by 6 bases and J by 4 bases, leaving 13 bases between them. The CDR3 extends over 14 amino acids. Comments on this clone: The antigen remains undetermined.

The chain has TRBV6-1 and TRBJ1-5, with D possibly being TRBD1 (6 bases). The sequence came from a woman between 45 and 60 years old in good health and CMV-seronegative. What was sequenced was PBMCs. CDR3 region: CASSERTANQPQHF. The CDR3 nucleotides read TGTGCCAGCAGCGAACGGACAGCTAATCAGCCCCAGCATTTT.